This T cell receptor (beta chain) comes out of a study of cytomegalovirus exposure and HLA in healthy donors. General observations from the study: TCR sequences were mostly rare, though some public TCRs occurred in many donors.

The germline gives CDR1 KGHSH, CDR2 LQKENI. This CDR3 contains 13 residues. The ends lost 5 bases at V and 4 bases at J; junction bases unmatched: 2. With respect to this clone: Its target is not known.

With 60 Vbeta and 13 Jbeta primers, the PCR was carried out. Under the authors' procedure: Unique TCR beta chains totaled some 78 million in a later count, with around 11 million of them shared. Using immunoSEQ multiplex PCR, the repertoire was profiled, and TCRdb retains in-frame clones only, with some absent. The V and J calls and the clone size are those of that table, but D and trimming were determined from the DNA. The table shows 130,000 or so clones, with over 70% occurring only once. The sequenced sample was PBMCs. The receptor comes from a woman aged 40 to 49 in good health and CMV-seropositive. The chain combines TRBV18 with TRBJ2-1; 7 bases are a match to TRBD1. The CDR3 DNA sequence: TGTGCCAGCTCATCGGACAGGTACAATGAGCAGTTCTTC. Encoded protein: CASSSDRYNEQFF.